The clone carrying this TCR beta chain has just one count. Germline loops: CDR1 SGHRS, CDR2 YFSETQ. This CDR3 has 14 residues. V was cut by 0 bases and J by 0 bases, with 5 bases left in between. Source study methods: By means of reference gene primer amplification, nucleated cell counts were estimated. Sequencing was performed with immunoSEQ multiplex PCR; in TCRdb, only in-frame clones are kept and a portion is missing. V and J calls and clone size are copied from that table; D and trimming were computed from the DNA. Seen here are tens of thousands of clones, 86% observed once, and the top ten hold 27%. The entry originates in a study of blood T cell repertoires in COVID-19. Study summary: Sample material is recorded as cDNA or gDNA derived from T cells, B-cell-depleted T cells, or PBMCs.

The source of this sequence is a man over 45 with active or convalescent COVID-19. The chain employs TRBV5-1 and TRBJ2-3; D gene uncertain. Sequenced material: peripheral blood. The CDR3 spells CASSLASSTDTQYF. CDR3 DNA: TGCGCCAGCAGCTTGGCCAGTAGCACAGATACGCAGTATTTT.